Presented here are 20 T cell receptor beta chains from one specimen sequenced in a study of blood T cell repertoires in COVID-19. Some clones are missing from TCRdb's copy, which holds only in-frame ones; the method was immunoSEQ multiplex PCR. The sample consists of about 210,000 clones, under 90% of them appearing once. Sequenced: PBMCs or T cells enriched from blood (not recorded which). Receptor source: a woman between 45 and 65 years old with acute COVID-19.

The CDR3, as DNA: TGTGCCATCAGTCCGACAGGGGGCCCGGGGAAGCCCCAGCATTTT. As protein: CAISPTGGPGKPQHF. The chain employs TRBV10-3 and TRBJ1-5; 10 bases agree with TRBD1. J gave up 8 bases and V 5 bases, and 9 bases lay outside the gene matches. CDR3 length: 15 residues. The germline V gene has CDR1 ENHRY and CDR2 SYGVKD.

This clone was counted only a few times. The chain uses TRBV5-8 and TRBJ1-2; no clear D. The CDR3 is made up of 12 amino acids. Germline V gene lookup returns CDR1 SGHTS and CDR2 YDEGEE. V lost 1 base and J 12 bases, leaving 13 bases between the germline ends. CDR3 amino acids: CASSLYGGGHTF. CDR3 in DNA: TGTGCCAGCAGCTTGTATGGCGGCGGTCACACCTTC.

The J gene is TRBJ2-1, the V gene TRBV20-1; D is undetermined. The germline V gene encodes CDR1 DFQATT and CDR2 SNEGSKA (reference sequence). V dropped 4 bases and J dropped 4 bases, with 5 bases sitting between them. This CDR3 is built from 11 residues. CDR3 loop: CSAIGYNEQFF. The CDR3, as DNA: TGCAGTGCTATCGGGTACAATGAGCAGTTCTTC.

V and J are TRBV7-9 and TRBJ1-2; 10 bases fit TRBD1. The CDR3 is 18 residues long. With 8 bases clipped from V and 5 bases from J, the junction kept 20 bases outside the gene matches. The germline CDR1 and CDR2 sequences are SEHNR and FQNEAQ (reference sequence). The CDR3 bases are TGTGCCAGCCTACCACTCCCGGGACAGGGGCTGGTGACATATGGCTACACCTTC. Its protein is CASLPLPGQGLVTYGYTF.

CDR3 residues: CSVKNGQGAYYGYTF. DNA of the CDR3: TGCAGCGTTAAAAACGGACAGGGGGCTTACTATGGCTACACCTTC. The rearrangement links TRBV29-1 to TRBJ1-2, with TRBD1 identical over 11 bases. The ends lost 5 bases at V and 3 bases at J; junction bases unmatched: 8. The CDR3 contains 15 residues. Germline CDR1 reads SQVTM; CDR2 reads ANQGSEA.

This chain connects TRBV7-2 to TRBJ2-7; perhaps TRBD2 as D (6 bases). Trimming removed 1 base from V and 2 bases from J, with 12 bases in between. CDR1 is SGHTA, CDR2 FQGNSA, per germline. This CDR3 has 15 residues. This CDR3 is CASSLVAGQTYEQYF. In nucleotides, the CDR3 is TGTGCCAGCAGCTTAGTCGCGGGGCAGACCTACGAGCAGTACTTC.

V usage is TRBV9 and J usage is TRBJ1-1, with 7 bases fitting TRBD1. Germline assignment: CDR1 SGDLS and CDR2 YYNGEE. The CDR3 contains 15 residues. Trimming cost V 4 bases and J 4 bases; bases outside gene matches: 10. The CDR3 DNA reads TGTGCCAGCAGCCCCCAGGGGGTAGGGAGCACTGAAGCTTTCTTT. It translates to CASSPQGVGSTEAFF.

The CDR3 DNA sequence: TGTGCCAGCAGCCAAGTCCTCTCTACGCAGTATTTT. It encodes CASSQVLSTQYF. The chain uses TRBV14 and TRBJ2-3, with D hard to call. This CDR3 is 12 amino acids long. CDR1 is SGHDN and CDR2 is FVKESK in the germline V gene. The V end lost 1 base, the J end lost 8 bases, and 7 bases lay between the germline ends.

This clone occurred once. This chain joins TRBV3-1 (or the pseudogene TRBV3-2) and TRBJ1-1; 9 positions match TRBD1. Germline CDR1 reads LGHDT; CDR2 reads YNNKEL (reference sequence). Unmatched junction bases numbered 12, after V lost 1 base and J lost 9 bases. The CDR3 contains 16 residues. The CDR3 DNA is TGTGCCAGCAGCCAAGCCTTGGGACAGGGAATTGCCAAAGCTTTCTTT. Translation gives CASSQALGQGIAKAFF.

In DNA, the CDR3 is TGCGCCAGCAGCCAACAGACAGGAGACACTGAAGCTTTCTTT. It is translated as CASSQQTGDTEAFF. This chain connects TRBV4-3 to TRBJ1-1; weak D call: TRBD1 (6 bases). The CDR3 runs 14 residues. Germline V gene sequence: CDR1 LGHNA, CDR2 YSLEER. V was trimmed by 2 bases and J by 3 bases, leaving 10 bases between them.

CDR3 DNA sequence: TGCAGTGCTAGTAAGGACATGAACACTGAAGCTTTCTTT. The encoded protein is CSASKDMNTEAFF. This rearrangement joins TRBV20-1 to TRBJ1-1; perhaps TRBD1 as D (5 bases). Trimming pared 3 bases from V and 0 bases from J, leaving 8 bases between. The CDR3 loop spans 13 amino acids. CDR1 and CDR2 (germline): DFQATT, SNEGSKA (reference sequence).

The chain employs TRBV11-3 and TRBJ2-5; 8 bases match TRBD1. This CDR3 spans 14 amino acids. The trim removed 1 base at V and 7 bases at J, leaving 5 bases unmatched. Looked up from germline, CDR1 is SGHNT and CDR2 is YENEEA. The CDR3 here is CASSLVTGAATQYF. The CDR3 coding sequence is TGTGCCAGCAGCTTAGTGACAGGGGCGGCGACCCAGTACTTC.

The J gene is TRBJ1-4, the V gene TRBV18; 8 nucleotides match TRBD1. The germline gives CDR1 KGHSH, CDR2 LQKENI. There are 15 residues in the CDR3. V dropped 2 bases and J dropped 4; count of bases not matched to a gene: 3. The CDR3 region has the DNA TGTGCCAGCTCACCAACAGGGGGGGATAATGAAAAACTGTTTTTT. This sequence encodes CASSPTGGDNEKLFF.

This clone appeared a few times. In DNA, the CDR3 is TGTGCCAGTAGCCTCACAGGGGTCTATGGCTACACCTTC. Translating gives CASSLTGVYGYTF. The J gene is TRBJ1-2, the V gene TRBV19; 7 bases fit TRBD1. Germline assignment: CDR1 LNHDA and CDR2 SQIVND (reference sequence). This CDR3 spans 13 amino acids. J lost 4 bases, V lost 6 bases, and 5 bases had no gene match.

In its sample, this clone was seen a few times. V gene TRBV7-8 combines with J gene TRBJ1-4; 7 nucleotides align to TRBD1. Germline trimming cut 0 bases from V and 7 bases from J; bases unmatched to any gene: 2. Germline CDR1 is SGHVS and CDR2 is FQNEAQ. This CDR3 spans 14 amino acids. CDR3 amino acids: CASSLAQGGEKLFF. The CDR3 DNA sequence: TGTGCCAGCAGCTTAGCGCAGGGGGGTGAAAAACTGTTTTTT.

The chain couples TRBV27 to TRBJ2-7; 9 nucleotides agree with TRBD1. Germline trimming cut 5 bases from V and 6 bases from J; bases unmatched to any gene: 11. The CDR3 is made up of 15 amino acids. Germline values: CDR1 MNHEY, CDR2 SMNVEV (reference sequence). The CDR3 sequence is CASSRGQGTVGEQYF. The DNA of the CDR3 is TGTGCCAGCAGTCGCGGACAGGGGACCGTCGGCGAGCAGTACTTC.

J is TRBJ2-3 and V is TRBV6-5; possibly TRBD1 for D (5 bases). The V gene lost 7 bases and the J gene lost 2 bases, with 13 bases spanning the gap. The germline CDR1 and CDR2 sequences are MNHEY and SVGAGI. The CDR3 contains 14 residues. The CDR3 DNA sequence: TGTGCCAGCAATCAGGGATTTATCACAGATACGCAGTATTTT. It specifies CASNQGFITDTQYF.

Remarks on this clone: Other DNA sequences in the sample encode the same CDR3. The rearrangement uses TRBV28 and TRBJ1-2; perhaps TRBD1 as D (6 bases). From germline, CDR1 is MDHEN and CDR2 SYDVKM. Trimming cost V 6 bases and J 3 bases, with 8 bases left between them. This CDR3 is built from 12 residues. The CDR3 reads CASSPGDYGYTF. CDR3 sequence (DNA): TGTGCCAGCAGCCCAGGGGACTATGGCTACACCTTC.

This chain links TRBV6-4 with TRBJ2-7; the match to TRBD2 covers 13 bases. Germline V gene sequence: CDR1 MRHNA, CDR2 SNTAGT. V gave up 5 bases and J gave up 4 bases; unmatched junction bases: 2. The CDR3 runs to 14 residues. CDR3 coding DNA: TGTGCCAGCAGTATGGGACTAGCGGGGTACGAGCAGTACTTC. Its translation: CASSMGLAGYEQYF.

This chain connects TRBV18 to TRBJ1-1; TRBD1 matches at 11 bases. The germline V gene encodes CDR1 KGHSH and CDR2 LQKENI. V was clipped by 2 bases and J by 5 bases; unmatched bases: 7. This CDR3 is 16 amino acids long. DNA for the CDR3: TGTGCCAGCTCACCAATGATGGGACAGGGGGGAACTGAAGCTTTCTTT. This translates into CASSPMMGQGGTEAFF.